The 11 T cell receptor beta chains presented below share a single source sample, sequenced in a study of early T cells in non-severe SARS-CoV-2 infection. TCRdb analysed the 5' RACE reads with MiXCR anew, one entry per CDR3 protein. The sample lists just under 65,000 distinct CDR3 sequences; around 13% were seen once. The sequencing sample was made of whole blood. Receptors were obtained from an adult who was a healthcare worker with PCR-confirmed SARS-CoV-2 infection or an uninfected control (not recorded which).

This clonotype occurred a few times. The chain links TRBV6-6 to TRBJ1-2; no clear D gene. This CDR3 has 13 amino acids. The V and J ends lost 0 bases and 2 bases respectively, with 4 bases between them. Germline assignment: CDR1 MNHNY and CDR2 SVGAGI (reference sequence). The CDR3 nucleotides read TGTGCCAGCAGTTACTCATCGAACTATGGCTACACCTTC. Translated, it gives CASSYSSNYGYTF.

This sequence joins TRBV7-3 and TRBJ2-3; TRBD2 is a possible D gene (5 bases). From germline, CDR1 is SGHTA and CDR2 FQGTGA. Trimming took off 2 bases at V and 7 bases at J, with 13 bases between the two ends. The CDR3 totals 14 residues. CDR3 region: CASSLAGELNTQYF. Here the CDR3 DNA reads TGTGCCAGCAGCTTAGCCGGGGAGTTGAATACGCAGTATTTT.

The chain carries TRBV15 and TRBJ2-5; 9 bases fit TRBD1. Per germline, CDR1 LNHNV and CDR2 YYDKDF (reference sequence). The CDR3 runs 13 residues. The V and J ends lost 5 bases and 5 bases, in that order; junction bases with no gene match: 3. The CDR3 DNA follows: TGTGCCACCAGCCGGGACAGGGTTGAGACCCAGTACTTC. This sequence encodes CATSRDRVETQYF.

The chain is built from TRBV27 and TRBJ2-7; 10 nucleotides line up with TRBD2. Germline trimming cut 7 bases from V and 3 bases from J; bases unmatched to any gene: 12. The CDR3 runs 16 residues. Germline CDR1 MNHEY, CDR2 SMNVEV (reference sequence). For the CDR3, the DNA is TGTGCCAGCACCTCGCTCGTAGCGGGGGGCCTCTACGAGCAGTACTTC. As protein: CASTSLVAGGLYEQYF.

V gene TRBV6-1 combines with J gene TRBJ1-5, with D possibly matching TRBD1 (6 bases). CDR1 and CDR2 (germline): MNHNS, SASEGT. The ends were cut back, 9 bases at V and 3 bases at J, with 18 bases in the middle. CDR3 size: 15 residues. The CDR3 DNA follows: TGTGCCAGTCTGCCCGGGACAAGACTCAATCAGCCCCAGCATTTT. The encoded protein is CASLPGTRLNQPQHF.

The chain recombines TRBV6-1 with TRBJ1-6, with 9 bases identical to TRBD1. J lost 10 bases, V lost 5 bases, and 6 bases had no gene match. The V gene's germline CDR1 is MNHNS and CDR2 SASEGT. CDR3 length: 14 amino acids. The CDR3 DNA follows: TGTGCCAGCAGTCAGGACAGGGGTCGGTCACCCCTCCACTTT. Its translation is CASSQDRGRSPLHF.

The J gene is TRBJ2-7, the V gene TRBV27, with TRBD1 identical over 10 bases. The CDR3 extends over 15 amino acids. The ends lost 6 bases at V and 4 bases at J; junction bases unmatched: 9. Germline V gene sequence: CDR1 MNHEY, CDR2 SMNVEV (reference sequence). In DNA form, the CDR3 reads TGTGCCAGCAGAAGACCGGGACAGGGGACTTACGAGCAGTACTTC. Translated: CASRRPGQGTYEQYF.

This clonotype was recorded at least ten times. This chain connects TRBV7-8 to TRBJ1-2; D might be TRBD1 (6 bases). The CDR3 is made up of 15 amino acids. CDR1 is SGHVS and CDR2 is FQNEAQ in the germline V gene. V lost 6 bases and J 0 bases, leaving 14 bases between the germline ends. CDR3 DNA sequence: TGTGCCAGCAGTCCTGGGGGCCTAGCTAACTATGGCTACACCTTC. Its translation is CASSPGGLANYGYTF.

This clonotype is judged medium-sized (0.01 to 0.1%). The J gene is TRBJ2-7, the V gene TRBV20-1; D not certain. CDR1 DFQATT and CDR2 SNEGSKA come from the germline V gene (reference sequence). The CDR3 extends over 11 amino acids. V lost 1 base, J lost 4 bases, and 5 bases lay in between. CDR3 residues: CSARALYEQYF. CDR3 DNA sequence: TGCAGTGCTAGAGCACTTTACGAGCAGTACTTC.

The gene calls are TRBV12-3 or TRBV12-4 and TRBJ2-3; D call uncertain. The germline V and J ends were trimmed by 3 bases and 2 bases, with 6 bases remaining between them. The CDR3 sequence is 13 residues long. The DNA of the CDR3 is TGTGCCAGCAGTTTCGTAAACACAGATACGCAGTATTTT. Translation gives CASSFVNTDTQYF.

The chain joins TRBV5-1 to TRBJ2-5, with D perhaps TRBD1 (6 bases). Germline CDR1 SGHRS, CDR2 YFSETQ. V was shortened by 4 bases and J by 5 bases, with 24 bases between the two germline ends. This CDR3 contains 17 residues. The chain's CDR3 is CASSGGLGTPGFETQYF. The CDR3 coding sequence is TGCGCCAGCAGCGGGGGCCTGGGGACACCGGGCTTTGAGACCCAGTACTTC.